The clone carrying this T cell receptor beta chain was counted only a few times. Its antigen remains unknown. Data came from immunoSEQ multiplex PCR; TCRdb stores just in-frame clones and leaves some out. The repertoire holds tens of thousands of clones, with roughly 80% as singletons. Germline V gives CDR1 DFQATT, CDR2 SNEGSKA (reference sequence). The CDR3 is 11 residues long. Between the trimmed V and J ends, which lost 7 bases and 4 bases, there was a span of 10 bases. This specimen belongs to a study of OX40 agonist ivuxolimab in advanced cancers. As for the study in general: Patients were dosed intravenously with ivuxolimab at 0.01 to 10 mg/kg every 2 weeks. One hepatocellular carcinoma and a couple of cutaneous melanoma patients partially responded. Points from the study as a whole: Still undetermined is the antigen specificity of the expanded peripheral T cells.

The clonotype was recovered from an adult with an advanced solid tumor such as melanoma, head and neck, liver or kidney cancer. Sequencing was performed on CD4+ or CD8+ T cells sorted from blood, taken in a trial of the OX40 agonist ivuxolimab. The rearrangement joins TRBV20-1 to TRBJ2-5; D remains ambiguous. CDR3 residues: CSGRVGETQYF. The CDR3 nucleotides are TGCAGTGGGAGAGTAGGAGAGACCCAGTACTTC.